The next 5 T cell receptor beta chains were all read from a single sample in a study of blood T cell repertoires in COVID-19. Libraries were prepared by immunoSEQ multiplex PCR; TCRdb keeps only in-frame clonotypes and omits some of them. The profile covers over 150,000 clones, with approximately 86% appearing a single time and under 0.8% taken by the ten largest. The sample was peripheral blood. The receptors were gathered from a man aged 55 to 70 with COVID-19, enrolled during active disease.

The V gene is TRBV4-1, the J gene TRBJ2-2; 7 positions match TRBD1. Germline V gene data show CDR1 as MGHRA and CDR2 as YSYEKL. This CDR3 region has 20 residues. V lost 3 bases to trimming and J lost 4 bases; unmatched junction nucleotides: 20. The CDR3: CASSQIPLVKGRQGTGELFF. CDR3 DNA sequence: TGCGCCAGCAGCCAGATACCCCTCGTGAAGGGCCGACAGGGCACCGGGGAGCTGTTTTTT.

This clone was seen a single time. This chain connects TRBV7-2 to TRBJ2-7; a possible D gene is TRBD2 (6 bases). CDR3 size: 14 residues. CDR1 is SGHTA and CDR2 is FQGNSA in the germline V gene. Between the trimmed V and J ends, which lost 4 bases and 5 bases, there was a span of 15 bases. CDR3 sequence (DNA): TGTGCCAGCAGCTCGCTGGAGGGGTTGGACGAGCAGTACTTC. As protein: CASSSLEGLDEQYF.

This chain joins TRBV11-3 and TRBJ2-2; weak D call: TRBD2 (6 bases). CDR3 length: 16 amino acids. Between the trimmed V and J ends, which lost 7 bases and 6 bases, there was a span of 21 bases. Germline loops: CDR1 SGHNT, CDR2 YENEEA. CDR3 nucleotide sequence: TGTGCCAGCACCTTGAAGGAGGGCAAGTGGGCCGGGGAGCTGTTTTTT. This sequence encodes CASTLKEGKWAGELFF.

The V and J genes are TRBV18 and TRBJ1-2; TRBD1 is a possible D gene (5 bases). The CDR3 has 15 amino acids. Trimming left V 3 bases short and J 0 bases short, with 11 bases between. The germline V gene has CDR1 KGHSH and CDR2 LQKENI. In DNA form, the CDR3 reads TGTGCCAGCTCACCTCCAGGGAATCCTAACTATGGCTACACCTTC. Translated, it gives CASSPPGNPNYGYTF.

This chain's CDR3 is CASTPGTGDFYEQYF. The CDR3 DNA reads as TGTGCCAGTACCCCCGGGACAGGGGATTTCTACGAGCAGTACTTC. The chain combines TRBV19 with TRBJ2-7; 10 nucleotides align to TRBD1. The CDR3 spans 15 residues. CDR1 and CDR2 from the germline V gene are LNHDA and SQIVND (reference sequence). Unmatched junction bases numbered 9, after V lost 7 bases and J lost 3 bases.